Listed below are T cell receptor beta chains from one sample, sequenced in a study of shared clonotypes between healthy human individuals. Measured with immunoSEQ multiplex PCR; TCRdb has only the in-frame clones, and not every one. The repertoire consists of hundreds of thousands of clones, with 70% to 80% occurring once and the leading ten covering roughly 13%. The sequencing input was PBMCs. The receptor set was obtained from a woman aged 40 to 49 in good health. Some clones in this sample may be carry-over from other donors' samples. CDR3s include the opening cysteine and the closing phenylalanine or tryptophan. A D gene is named only where the DNA matches it firmly. Size is stated for part of the rows, as once, few or many counts, or as a class when the clone is expanded.

clone size	D gene	V gene	CDR3 length	J gene	CDR3 DNA	CDR3 protein
.	.	TRBV5-4	15	TRBJ1-4	TGTGCCAGCAGCTTGGAGCCCGCAACTAATGAAAAACTGTTTTTT	CASSLEPATNEKLFF
.	.	TRBV10-1	14	TRBJ2-5	TGCGCCAGCAGTCTTTACAGGGACGCTGAGACCCAGTACTTC	CASSLYRDAETQYF
.	.	TRBV28	16	TRBJ1-5	TGTGCCAGCAGCCCGGGCTTTGAGGGAGTCAATCAGCCCCAGCATTTT	CASSPGFEGVNQPQHF
few	TRBD1	TRBV6-5	13	TRBJ2-7	TGTGCCAGCAGCAGGGACAGAACTTACGAGCAGTACTTC	CASSRDRTYEQYF
.	TRBD1	TRBV7-2	15	TRBJ1-2	TGTGCCAGCAGCTTGAGGGGGCTGACTAACTATGGCTACACCTTC	CASSLRGLTNYGYTF
many	TRBD1	TRBV5-1	17	TRBJ2-7	TGCGCCAGCAGCTTGTGGGGCGGACAGGGTCTGGGGGAGGAGCAGTACTTC	CASSLWGGQGLGEEQYF
.	TRBD2	TRBV7-6	15	TRBJ2-1	TGTGCCAGCAGAAACGGACTAGCGGGACAAAGGGAGCAGTTCTTC	CASRNGLAGQREQFF
.	.	TRBV7-8	17	TRBJ2-1	TGTGCCAGCAGCTCGTCAATTCAAGTGGCTCCGACCGGTGAGCAGTTCTTC	CASSSSIQVAPTGEQFF
.	.	TRBV5-5	16	TRBJ2-5	TGTGCCAGCAGCTGGAGCGGGACAGGAGAGGAAGAGACCCAGTACTTC	CASSWSGTGEEETQYF
.	.	TRBV2	13	TRBJ1-2	TGTGCCAGCAGTGAGTCTGGATTCTATGGCTACACCTTC	CASSESGFYGYTF
.	TRBD1	TRBV30	15	TRBJ2-7	TGTGCCTGGTCTATCCCCGGGACAGCAACCTACGAGCAGTACTTC	CAWSIPGTATYEQYF
.	.	TRBV4-1	13	TRBJ2-1	TGCGCCAGCAGCCAACGGGTCAGGAATGAGCAGTTCTTC	CASSQRVRNEQFF
.	.	TRBV11-3	14	TRBJ2-1	TGTGCCAGCAGCTTAGTCTCCGGGGGAAATGAGCAGTTCTTC	CASSLVSGGNEQFF
.	.	TRBV5-8	12	TRBJ1-5	TGTGCCAGCAGCCGTGACGGTCAGCCCCAGCATTTT	CASSRDGQPQHF
.	.	TRBV7-8	13	TRBJ2-5	TGTGCCAGCAGCTTACGGCTACAAGAGACCCAGTACTTC	CASSLRLQETQYF
.	.	TRBV7-3	14	TRBJ1-2	TGTGCCAGCAGCTTAAATCCGGGGGGCTATGGCTACACCTTC	CASSLNPGGYGYTF
.	TRBD1	TRBV6-4	14	TRBJ2-7	TGTGCCAGCAGTCCCAGGGTCAGGGGGCAAGAGCAGTACTTC	CASSPRVRGQEQYF
.	TRBD1	TRBV11-2	13	TRBJ1-4	TGTGCCAGCAGTCTCGACAGGGGCGAAAAACTGTTTTTT	CASSLDRGEKLFF
.	TRBD2	TRBV5-1	16	TRBJ2-2	TGCGCCAGCAGCTTGGAGCTAGCGGCGAACACCGGGGAGCTGTTTTTT	CASSLELAANTGELFF
.	TRBD2	TRBV25-1	17	TRBJ2-6	TGTGCCAGCAGCGATACCACCGGGAGGTTCGGGGCCAACGTCCTGACTTTC	CASSDTTGRFGANVLTF
.	TRBD1	TRBV7-6	14	TRBJ2-7	TGTGCCAGCAGCCGGGACAGGGTAGAAAGCGAGCAGTACTTC	CASSRDRVESEQYF
.	TRBD2	TRBV9	15	TRBJ2-1	TGTGCCAGCAGCGTACTAGCGGGGGCCTACAATGAGCAGTTCTTC	CASSVLAGAYNEQFF
many	.	TRBV10-3	13	TRBJ1-4	TGTGCCATCAGTGATTCGTGGGACGGTAAACTGTTTTTT	CAISDSWDGKLFF
.	.	TRBV6-5	15	TRBJ1-5	TGTGCCAGCAGTTGGCGCGGGGGGAGCAATCAGCCCCAGCATTTT	CASSWRGGSNQPQHF
.	TRBD1	TRBV19	15	TRBJ1-2	TGTGCCAGTAGTATAGATACCGGGACAGTCTATGGCTACACCTTC	CASSIDTGTVYGYTF
many	TRBD2	TRBV19	16	TRBJ2-1	TGTGCCAGTAGCCCTAGGCCGGGACTAGCGGCACGTGAGCAGTTCTTC	CASSPRPGLAAREQFF
.	.	TRBV7-2	14	TRBJ2-2	TGTGCCAGCAGCGACCGGGACAACACCGGGGAGCTGTTTTTT	CASSDRDNTGELFF
.	.	TRBV6-6	14	TRBJ2-1	TGTGCCAGCAGCCCACTACGGGGCGGCAATGAGCAGTTCTTC	CASSPLRGGNEQFF
.	TRBD2	TRBV9	15	TRBJ2-1	TGTGCCAGCAGCCGCGTCCAGGGAGGGCGCCATGAGCAGTTCTTC	CASSRVQGGRHEQFF
few	.	TRBV5-6	17	TRBJ1-4	TGTGCCAGCAGCTTGGGGCAGGCGTACTCGGTGTATGAAAAACTGTTTTTT	CASSLGQAYSVYEKLFF
.	TRBD2	TRBV28	16	TRBJ2-5	TGTGCCAGCAGTTTGGTTAGTAGCGGGAGAGGAGAGACCCAGTACTTC	CASSLVSSGRGETQYF
many	.	TRBV18	14	TRBJ1-1	TGTGCCAGCTCACCGGAGAGGGCGGTCACTGAAGCTTTCTTT	CASSPERAVTEAFF
.	.	TRBV28	14	TRBJ1-2	TGTGCCAGCAGTCGGTACTCTGGGACAAGTGGCTACACCTTC	CASSRYSGTSGYTF
.	.	TRBV2	15	TRBJ2-3	TGTGCCAGCAGTGAAGCGCTTACGGGACTCGTAACGCAGTATTTT	CASSEALTGLVTQYF
.	TRBD1	TRBV27	18	TRBJ2-6	TGTGCCAGCAGCTATAGTACAGGGGGATCTTCTGGGGCCAACGTCCTGACTTTC	CASSYSTGGSSGANVLTF
.	.	TRBV19	16	TRBJ1-1	TGTGCCAGTAGTAACAGGGTACTCTCCGTGAACACTGAAGCTTTCTTT	CASSNRVLSVNTEAFF
.	.	TRBV4-1	14	TRBJ2-1	TGCGCCAGCAGCCAACCGTTTGGGGGGGCTGAGCAGTTCTTC	CASSQPFGGAEQFF
.	.	TRBV6-1	15	TRBJ2-3	TGTGCCAGCAGTGAAGGAGCAGGTACGGCGGGTACGCAGTATTTT	CASSEGAGTAGTQYF
few	.	TRBV7-2	15	TRBJ2-7	TGTGCCAGCAGCTTAGCGCCTACAGGCACCCACGAGCAGTACTTC	CASSLAPTGTHEQYF
.	.	TRBV29-1	15	TRBJ2-5	TGCAGCGTTGAGGTTGGCAGGGGATATGAAGAGACCCAGTACTTC	CSVEVGRGYEETQYF
.	TRBD2	TRBV7-3	16	TRBJ2-7	TGTGCCAGCAGCTTAACCGGGACTAGCGGGAGCTACGAGCAGTACTTC	CASSLTGTSGSYEQYF
.	TRBD1	TRBV28	14	TRBJ1-1	TGTGCCAGCAGTTTTCAGGGGGAGAGGACTGAAGCTTTCTTT	CASSFQGERTEAFF
once	.	TRBV4-1	15	TRBJ1-2	TGCGCCAGCAGCCGAACAGGGAGCTCTCGCTATGGCTACACCTTC	CASSRTGSSRYGYTF
.	.	TRBV5-1	16	TRBJ2-1	TGCGCCAGCAGCTTGGGTGGCGGGATGCTAGACAATGAGCAGTTCTTC	CASSLGGGMLDNEQFF
.	TRBD2	TRBV28	16	TRBJ2-1	TGTGCCAGCAGTTTCCCCTCTCTAGCGGGAGTTAATGAGCAGTTCTTC	CASSFPSLAGVNEQFF
.	TRBD1	TRBV13	13	TRBJ1-1	TGTGCCAGCAATGCAGGGGGCCTTACTGAAGCTTTCTTT	CASNAGGLTEAFF
once	TRBD1	TRBV9	15	TRBJ2-7	TGTGCCAGCAGCCCCCGGGACAGGGTACCGGGCGAGCAGTACTTC	CASSPRDRVPGEQYF
.	.	TRBV11-2	13	TRBJ2-5	TGTGCCAGCAGCTTAGTGCCGAAGGAGACCCAGTACTTC	CASSLVPKETQYF
.	.	TRBV18	11	TRBJ2-3	TGTGCCAGCTCACCTACTGGTACGCAGTATTTT	CASSPTGTQYF